Below are 22 T cell receptor beta chains sequenced from a single sample in a study of long-term antiretroviral therapy in people with HIV. Samples were assayed with immunoSEQ v3.0 at survey level. Libraries were prepared by immunoSEQ multiplex PCR; TCRdb keeps only in-frame clonotypes and omits some of them. The table shows approximately 35,000 clones, with around 94% occurring only once. Sequences were derived from unsorted PBMCs, sampled 4.1 years after starting antiretroviral therapy. Receptors originate from a woman aged 45-59 years with HIV.

CDR3 loop: CASSPAVLINSPLHF. The CDR3 DNA reads as TGTGCCAGCAGCCCAGCAGTTCTCATAAATTCACCCCTCCACTTT. This chain uses TRBV7-9 with TRBJ1-6; D not certain. Germline CDR1 SEHNR, CDR2 FQNEAQ (reference sequence). The CDR3 spans 15 residues. The germline V and J ends were trimmed by 5 bases and 7 bases, with 15 bases remaining between them.

V is TRBV25-1 and J is TRBJ2-3, with 10 bases matching TRBD2. Germline V gives CDR1 MGHDK, CDR2 SYGVNS. The CDR3 spans 15 residues. The trim removed 2 bases at V and 6 bases at J, leaving 5 bases unmatched. The CDR3: CASSEVSGGADTQYF. The CDR3 region has the DNA TGTGCCAGCAGTGAAGTCAGCGGGGGGGCTGATACGCAGTATTTT.

The chain combines TRBV7-3 with TRBJ1-4, with TRBD1 identical over 9 bases. CDR1 is SGHTA and CDR2 is FQGTGA in the germline V gene. CDR3 size: 16 residues. V was pared by 0 bases and J by 8 bases, with 7 bases of the junction left unmatched. CDR3 loop: CASSLTPDRGDEKLFF. The CDR3 nucleotides are TGTGCCAGCAGCTTAACCCCGGACAGGGGAGACGAAAAACTGTTTTTT.

The chain employs TRBV7-2 and TRBJ2-7, with 7 bases aligning to TRBD2. J was trimmed by 3 bases and V by 8 bases; bases with no gene match: 7. The CDR3 is 13 amino acids. Germline CDR1 SGHTA, CDR2 FQGNSA. For the CDR3, the DNA is TGTGCCAGCGGAATTAGCGGGCACTACGAGCAGTACTTC. As protein: CASGISGHYEQYF. The full variable domain, rest sourced from reference TRBV7-2 and TRBJ2-7, is GAGVSQSPSNKVTEKGKDVELRCDPISGHTALYWYRQSLGQGLEFLIYFQGNSAPDKSGLPSDRFSAERTGGSVSTLTIQRTQQEDSAVYLCASGISGHYEQYFGPGTRLTVT.

The chain employs TRBV7-9 and TRBJ1-2; D gene unclear. Between the trimmed V and J ends, which lost 5 bases and 2 bases, there was a span of 6 bases. There are 12 residues in the CDR3. Germline V gene sequence: CDR1 SEHNR, CDR2 FQNEAQ (reference sequence). The CDR3 is CASSHSNYGYTF. CDR3 DNA: TGTGCCAGCAGCCATTCGAACTATGGCTACACCTTC.

The rearrangement links TRBV4-2 to TRBJ2-5; 8 nucleotides match TRBD2. Germline lookup yields CDR1 LGHNA and CDR2 YNFKEQ. J gave up 5 bases and V 4 bases, and 9 bases lay outside the gene matches. The CDR3 loop spans 15 amino acids. The CDR3 sequence is CASSRGSGAGETQYF. CDR3 nucleotide sequence: TGTGCCAGCAGCCGGGGTAGCGGGGCCGGGGAGACCCAGTACTTC.

The chain carries TRBV30 and TRBJ2-2; D assignment may be TRBD1 or TRBD2 (6 bases each). In germline, CDR1 is GTSNPN, CDR2 SVGIG (reference sequence). Trimming cost V 3 bases and J 4 bases, with 18 bases left between them. The CDR3 spans 16 residues. For the CDR3, the DNA is TGTGCCTGGAGCCCGCAGGGCAGGGGACTCACCGGGGAGCTGTTTTTT. Its protein is CAWSPQGRGLTGELFF.

The rearrangement uses TRBV5-1 and TRBJ2-2; D tentatively fits TRBD1 or TRBD2 (7 bases each). CDR3 length: 16 amino acids. Germline assignment: CDR1 SGHRS and CDR2 YFSETQ. The V end was cut by 4 bases, the J end by 2 bases, with 15 bases between. The CDR3 is CASSPTGRGNTGELFF. The DNA of the CDR3 is TGCGCCAGCAGCCCGACAGGGAGGGGAAACACCGGGGAGCTGTTTTTT.

This clone was seen only a few times. The chain couples TRBV19 to TRBJ2-4; D unresolved. The V end lost 3 bases, the J end lost 11 bases, and 14 bases lay between the germline ends. Germline V gene data show CDR1 as LNHDA and CDR2 as SQIVND (reference sequence). The CDR3 loop spans 13 amino acids. CDR3 nucleotides: TGTGCCAGTAGTATCCCCGGGTCCGGTGTTCAGTACTTC. It is translated as CASSIPGSGVQYF.

This clone has more than one count but fewer than ten. Here the CDR3 reads CASSGFRGTGGTGELFF. DNA of the CDR3: TGCGCCAGCAGCGGTTTCAGGGGGACAGGCGGCACCGGGGAGCTGTTTTTT. J is TRBJ2-2 and V is TRBV5-1; TRBD1 matches 8 bases. This CDR3 is 17 amino acids long. Germline V gene sequence: CDR1 SGHRS, CDR2 YFSETQ. V lost 4 bases and J lost 4; bases outside the gene matches: 12.

The V and J genes are TRBV18 and TRBJ1-1, with D maybe TRBD1 (5 bases). The V gene lost 0 bases and the J gene lost 0 bases, with 17 bases spanning the gap. From germline, CDR1 is KGHSH and CDR2 LQKENI. The CDR3 runs to 18 residues. CDR3 sequence reads: CASSPPRTGYPMNTEAFF. CDR3 nucleotide sequence: TGTGCCAGCTCACCACCGAGAACAGGATACCCCATGAACACTGAAGCTTTCTTT. Drawing the rest from reference TRBV18 and TRBJ1-1, the complete variable domain is NAGVMQNPRHLVRRRGQEARLRCSPMKGHSHVYWYRQLPEEGLKFMVYLQKENIIDESGMPKERFSAEFPKEGPSILRIQQVVRGDSAAYFCASSPPRTGYPMNTEAFFGQGTRLTVV.

The chain is built from TRBV15 and TRBJ1-5, with D perhaps TRBD1 (5 bases). CDR1 and CDR2 (germline): LNHNV, YYDKDF (reference sequence). CDR3 length equals 15 residues. Between the trimmed V and J ends, which lost 0 bases and 0 bases, there was a span of 6 bases. The CDR3 DNA follows: TGTGCCACCAGCAGAGACAGGGCTAGCAATCAGCCCCAGCATTTT. Encoded protein: CATSRDRASNQPQHF.

In this sample, this clone turned up a few times. The V and J genes are TRBV30 and TRBJ1-1; a possible D gene is TRBD1 (5 bases). V was pared by 2 bases and J by 0 bases, with 10 bases between. This CDR3 is 14 amino acids long. The germline CDR1 and CDR2 sequences are GTSNPN and SVGIG (reference sequence). CDR3 coding DNA: TGTGCCTGGAGTCAGGACACTATGAACACTGAAGCTTTCTTT. It yields the protein CAWSQDTMNTEAFF. The full variable domain, completed using reference TRBV30 and TRBJ1-1, is SQTIHQWPATLVQPVGSPLSLECTVEGTSNPNLYWYRQAAGRGLQLLFYSVGIGQISSEVPQNLSASRPQDRQFILSSKKLLLSDSGFYLCAWSQDTMNTEAFFGQGTRLTVV.

The J gene is TRBJ1-2, the V gene TRBV5-5; TRBD1 matches 10 bases. The germline V gene encodes CDR1 SGHKS and CDR2 YYEKEE (reference sequence). This CDR3 is 15 amino acids long. V was pared by 3 bases and J by 1 base, with 3 bases of the junction left unmatched. The CDR3 coding sequence is TGTGCCAGCAGCTGGACAGGGGGAAATAACTATGGCTACACCTTC. Translated, it gives CASSWTGGNNYGYTF.

The CDR3 is CAWSIGGETQYF. CDR3 coding DNA: TGTGCCTGGAGTATAGGAGGGGAGACCCAGTACTTC. The rearrangement joins TRBV30 to TRBJ2-5, with D tentatively TRBD2 (6 bases). V was pared by 2 bases and J by 5 bases, with 9 bases between. Germline lookup yields CDR1 GTSNPN and CDR2 SVGIG (reference sequence). There are 12 residues in the CDR3.

The genes are TRBV5-1 and TRBJ1-3; D not resolved. Per germline, CDR1 SGHRS and CDR2 YFSETQ. V gave up 3 bases and J gave up 0 bases, with 7 bases separating them. CDR3 length equals 14 residues. CDR3 DNA: TGCGCCAGCAGCTCCCTCGGCTCTGGAAACACCATATATTTT. Translation: CASSSLGSGNTIYF.

This chain joins TRBV19 and TRBJ2-5; tentatively, D is TRBD2 (5 bases). The V and J ends lost 4 bases and 0 bases respectively, with 6 bases between them. This CDR3 contains 13 residues. The germline V gene has CDR1 LNHDA and CDR2 SQIVND (reference sequence). The DNA of the CDR3 is TGTGCCAGTAGTAGAGGGCACCAAGAGACCCAGTACTTC. Residues: CASSRGHQETQYF.

The chain carries TRBV18 and TRBJ1-2, with D maybe TRBD1 (5 bases). The ends were cut back, 2 bases at V and 4 bases at J, with 11 bases in the middle. The CDR3 length is 14 residues. The germline CDR1 and CDR2 sequences are KGHSH and LQKENI. DNA of the CDR3: TGTGCCAGCTCACCAGGGACTCCCCCCTATGGCTACACCTTC. Amino acid sequence: CASSPGTPPYGYTF.

V and J are TRBV9 and TRBJ2-6, with a tentative D call TRBD1 (6 bases). The V end lost 3 bases, the J end lost 0 bases, and 13 bases lay between the germline ends. CDR1 is SGDLS, CDR2 YYNGEE, per germline. The CDR3 is 17 residues long. The CDR3 coding sequence is TGTGCCAGCAGCGGAGGGACATCTTTCTCTGGGGCCAACGTCCTGACTTTC. It is translated as CASSGGTSFSGANVLTF.

The chain links TRBV7-2 to TRBJ1-3; no clear D. CDR1 SGHTA and CDR2 FQGNSA come from the germline V gene. CDR3 length: 12 residues. V was pared by 3 bases and J by 4 bases, with 4 bases between. The DNA of the CDR3 is TGTGCCAGCAGCTTTGAGGGAAACACCATATATTTT. Amino acid sequence: CASSFEGNTIYF.

The rearrangement links TRBV15 to TRBJ1-2; a weak D match, TRBD1 (5 bases). The CDR3 is 17 amino acids. Looked up from germline, CDR1 is LNHNV and CDR2 is YYDKDF (reference sequence). Trimming left V 0 bases short and J 4 bases short, with 18 bases between. CDR3 in DNA: TGTGCCACCAGCAGAGATCTAAGGCAGGGAATACTCTATGGCTACACCTTC. This codes for CATSRDLRQGILYGYTF.

This clone was seen more than once but under ten times. The rearrangement joins TRBV29-1 to TRBJ2-7; tentatively, D is TRBD2 (6 bases). The CDR3 totals 12 residues. Germline V gene lookup returns CDR1 SQVTM and CDR2 ANQGSEA. Trimming removed 6 bases from V and 6 bases from J, with 15 bases in between. In DNA form, the CDR3 reads TGCAGCGTGGTGAGGGGAGGAGTCGAGCAGTACTTC. This codes for CSVVRGGVEQYF.